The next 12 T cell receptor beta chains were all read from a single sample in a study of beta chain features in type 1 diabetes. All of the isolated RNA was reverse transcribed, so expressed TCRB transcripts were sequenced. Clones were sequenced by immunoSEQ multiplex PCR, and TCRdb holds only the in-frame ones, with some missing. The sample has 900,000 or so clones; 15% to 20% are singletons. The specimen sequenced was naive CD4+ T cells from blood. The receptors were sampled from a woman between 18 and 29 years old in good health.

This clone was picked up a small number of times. The CDR3 spells CASSSPGRTAMGEQYF. The CDR3 nucleotides are TGTGCCAGCAGCTCCCCCGGGCGGACAGCCATGGGGGAGCAGTACTTC. V usage is TRBV7-6 and J usage is TRBJ2-7, with D perhaps TRBD1 (6 bases). Germline-derived CDR1 and CDR2 are SGHVS and FNYEAQ. The CDR3 runs 16 residues. Trimming took off 4 bases at V and 7 bases at J, with 23 bases between the two ends.

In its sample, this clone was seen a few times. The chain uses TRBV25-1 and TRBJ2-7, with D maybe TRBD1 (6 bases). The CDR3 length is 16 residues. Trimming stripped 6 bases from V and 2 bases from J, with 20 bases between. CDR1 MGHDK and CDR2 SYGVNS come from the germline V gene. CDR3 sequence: CASSVQGAGSPYEQYF. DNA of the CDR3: TGTGCCAGCAGCGTACAGGGTGCAGGTAGTCCCTACGAGCAGTACTTC.

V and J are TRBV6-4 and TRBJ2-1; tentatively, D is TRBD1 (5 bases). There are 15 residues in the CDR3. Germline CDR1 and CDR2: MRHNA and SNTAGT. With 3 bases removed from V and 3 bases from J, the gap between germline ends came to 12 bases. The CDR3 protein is CASSESTASYNEQFF. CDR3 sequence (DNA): TGTGCCAGCAGTGAGTCGACAGCCAGCTACAATGAGCAGTTCTTC.

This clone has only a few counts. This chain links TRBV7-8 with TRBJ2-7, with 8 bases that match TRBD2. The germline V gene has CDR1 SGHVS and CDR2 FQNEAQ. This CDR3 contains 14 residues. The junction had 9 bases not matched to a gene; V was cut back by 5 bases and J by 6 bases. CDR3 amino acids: CASSPSAGGSEQYF. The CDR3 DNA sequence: TGTGCCAGCAGCCCCTCCGCGGGAGGCAGCGAGCAGTACTTC.

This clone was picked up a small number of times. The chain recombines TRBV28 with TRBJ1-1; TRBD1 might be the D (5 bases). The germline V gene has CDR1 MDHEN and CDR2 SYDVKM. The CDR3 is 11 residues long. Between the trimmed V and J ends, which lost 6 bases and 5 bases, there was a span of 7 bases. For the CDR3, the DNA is TGTGCCAGCAGCGGGGGGACTGAAGCTTTCTTT. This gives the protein CASSGGTEAFF. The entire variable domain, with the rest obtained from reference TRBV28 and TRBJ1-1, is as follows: DVKVTQSSRYLVKRTGEKVFLECVQDMDHENMFWYRQDPGLGLRLIYFSYDVKMKEKGDIPEGYSVSREKKERFSLILESASTNQTSMYLCASSGGTEAFFGQGTRLTVV.

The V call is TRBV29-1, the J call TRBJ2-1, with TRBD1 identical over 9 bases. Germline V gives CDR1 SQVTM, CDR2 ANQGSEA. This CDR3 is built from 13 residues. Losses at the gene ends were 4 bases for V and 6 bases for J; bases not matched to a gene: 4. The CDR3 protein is CSVGDRVGNEQFF. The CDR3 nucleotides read TGCAGCGTTGGGGACAGGGTAGGCAATGAGCAGTTCTTC.

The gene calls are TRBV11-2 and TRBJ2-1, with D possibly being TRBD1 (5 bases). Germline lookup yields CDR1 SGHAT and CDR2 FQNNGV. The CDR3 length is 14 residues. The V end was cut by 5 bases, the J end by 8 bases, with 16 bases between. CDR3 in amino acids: CASSPLQGFYEQFF. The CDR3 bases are TGTGCCAGCAGCCCCCTGCAGGGCTTCTATGAGCAGTTCTTC.

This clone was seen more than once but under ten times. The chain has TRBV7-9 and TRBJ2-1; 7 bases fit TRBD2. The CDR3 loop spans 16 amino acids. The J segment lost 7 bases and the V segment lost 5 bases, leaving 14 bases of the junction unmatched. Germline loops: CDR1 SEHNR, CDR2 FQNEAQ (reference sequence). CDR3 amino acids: CASSRTSGTGGNEQFF. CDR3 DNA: TGTGCCAGCAGCCGAACGTCCGGGACGGGGGGAAATGAGCAGTTCTTC.

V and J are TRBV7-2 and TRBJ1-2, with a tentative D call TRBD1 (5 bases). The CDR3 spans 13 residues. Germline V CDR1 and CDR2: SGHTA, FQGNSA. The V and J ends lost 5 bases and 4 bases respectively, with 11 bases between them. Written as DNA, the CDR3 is TGTGCCAGCAGCAGCGGACATCTCTATGGCTACACCTTC. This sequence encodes CASSSGHLYGYTF.

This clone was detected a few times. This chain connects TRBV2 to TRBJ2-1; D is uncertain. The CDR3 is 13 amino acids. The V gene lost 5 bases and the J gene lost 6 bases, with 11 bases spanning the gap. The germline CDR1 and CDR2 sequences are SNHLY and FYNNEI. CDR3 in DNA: TGTGCCAGCAGTAAATCCGTTAGCAATGAGCAGTTCTTC. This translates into CASSKSVSNEQFF.

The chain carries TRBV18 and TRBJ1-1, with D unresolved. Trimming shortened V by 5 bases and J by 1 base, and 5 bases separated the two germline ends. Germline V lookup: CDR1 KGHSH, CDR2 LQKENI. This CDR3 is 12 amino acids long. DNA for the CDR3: TGTGCCAGCTCATCAGGGAACACTGAAGCTTTCTTT. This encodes CASSSGNTEAFF.

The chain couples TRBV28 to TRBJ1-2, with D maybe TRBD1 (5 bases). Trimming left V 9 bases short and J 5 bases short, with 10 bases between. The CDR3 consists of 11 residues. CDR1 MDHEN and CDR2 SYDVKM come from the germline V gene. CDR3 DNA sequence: TGTGCCAGTAACCAGGGTTATGGCTACACCTTC. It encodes CASNQGYGYTF.